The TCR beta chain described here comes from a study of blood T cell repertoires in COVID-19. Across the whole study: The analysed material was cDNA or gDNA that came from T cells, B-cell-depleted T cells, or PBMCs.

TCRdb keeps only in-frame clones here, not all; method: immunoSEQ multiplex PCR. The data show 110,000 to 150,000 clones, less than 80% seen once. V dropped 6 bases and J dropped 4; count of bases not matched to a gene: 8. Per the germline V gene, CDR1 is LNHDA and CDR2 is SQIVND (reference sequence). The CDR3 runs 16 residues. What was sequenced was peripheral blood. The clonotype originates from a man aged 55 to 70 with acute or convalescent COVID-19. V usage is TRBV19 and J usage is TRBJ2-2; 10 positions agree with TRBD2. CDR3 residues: CASSTVAGGPTGELFF. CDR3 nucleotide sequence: TGTGCCAGTAGCACCGTAGCGGGAGGCCCCACCGGGGAGCTGTTTTTT. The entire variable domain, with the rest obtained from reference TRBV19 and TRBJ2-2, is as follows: DGGITQSPKYLFRKEGQNVTLSCEQNLNHDAMYWYRQDPGQGLRLIYYSQIVNDFQKGDIAEGYSVSREKKESFPLTVTSAQKNPTAFYLCASSTVAGGPTGELFFGEGSRLTVL.